This T cell receptor (beta chain) was found in a study of blood T cell repertoires in COVID-19. Sequencing was performed with immunoSEQ multiplex PCR; in TCRdb, only in-frame clones are kept and a portion is missing. The sample includes some 100,000 clones, roughly 89% of them seen just once. The CDR3 is made up of 14 amino acids. Germline CDR1 is SGHRS and CDR2 is YFSETQ. The V end was cut by 0 bases, the J end by 0 bases, with 5 bases between. The chain recombines TRBV5-1 with TRBJ2-3, with no clear D. What was sequenced was peripheral blood. The source of this sequence is a woman between 65 and 79 years old with acute or convalescent COVID-19. Here the CDR3 reads CASSLASSTDTQYF. The CDR3 bases are TGCGCCAGCAGCTTGGCCTCTAGCACAGATACGCAGTATTTT.